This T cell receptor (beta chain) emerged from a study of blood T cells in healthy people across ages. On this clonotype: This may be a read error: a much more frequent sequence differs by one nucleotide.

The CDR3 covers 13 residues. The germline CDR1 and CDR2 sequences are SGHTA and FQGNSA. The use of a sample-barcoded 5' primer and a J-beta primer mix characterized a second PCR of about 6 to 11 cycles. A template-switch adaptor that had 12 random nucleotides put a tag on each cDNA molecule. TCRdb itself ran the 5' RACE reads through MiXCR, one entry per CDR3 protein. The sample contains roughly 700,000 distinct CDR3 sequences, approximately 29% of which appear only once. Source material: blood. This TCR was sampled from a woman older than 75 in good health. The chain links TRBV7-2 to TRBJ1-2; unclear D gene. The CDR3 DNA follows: TGTGCCAGCAGCTCCGGAGTTTACTATGGCCACACCTTC. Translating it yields CASSSGVYYGHTF.